The 6 T cell receptor beta chains presented below share a single source sample, sequenced in a study of vaccination effects on CD4 cells after COVID-19. Which antigens these TCRs recognize remains unknown. Generated by immunoSEQ multiplex PCR, the TCRdb table keeps only in-frame clones and is missing some. The sample contains roughly 35,000 clones, approximately 78% of which appear only once. Viral peptide pool expansion of antigen-specific CD4+ T cells preceded sequencing in the ViraFEST assay. Cells that had been cultured for roughly 9 days were the source of isolated CD4+ T cells. Their SARS-CoV-2 infection, verified by PCR, occurred between March and December 2020. Sequenced material: CD4+ T cells from PBMCs cultured with HCoV-NL63 spike peptides, taken before COVID-19 vaccination. The receptors were gathered from a human donor who had a prior SARS-CoV-2 infection.

This chain uses TRBV5-1 with TRBJ1-2; 7 positions match TRBD1. This CDR3 has 14 amino acids. Germline V lookup: CDR1 SGHRS, CDR2 YFSETQ. The V gene end was trimmed by 2 bases and the J gene end by 8 bases; junction bases not matched to a gene: 9. This CDR3 reads CASSFPTGMDGYTF. CDR3 nucleotide sequence: TGCGCCAGCAGCTTCCCGACAGGGATGGACGGCTACACCTTC.

The V gene is TRBV3-1 (or the pseudogene TRBV3-2), the J gene TRBJ2-7; D is perhaps TRBD1 (6 bases). Trimming pared 3 bases from V and 6 bases from J, leaving 6 bases between. This CDR3 contains 11 residues. Germline-derived CDR1 and CDR2 are LGHDT and YNNKEL (reference sequence). This CDR3 is CASSQGAEQYF. CDR3 sequence (DNA): TGTGCCAGCAGCCAGGGGGCCGAGCAGTACTTC.

The V gene is TRBV20-1, the J gene TRBJ1-2; 11 bases agree with TRBD1. The germline CDR1 and CDR2 sequences are DFQATT and SNEGSKA (reference sequence). After removal of 3 bases from V and 7 bases from J, the junction contained 7 bases not matched to a gene. The length of the CDR3 is 14 residues. The CDR3 DNA reads as TGCAGTGCTAGTCCCCGGGACAGGGGGGGTGGCTACACCTTC. The encoded protein is CSASPRDRGGGYTF.

The chain joins TRBV4-1 to TRBJ1-2; 11 bases line up with TRBD1. CDR3 length: 14 residues. V was clipped by 4 bases and J by 4 bases; unmatched bases: 2. Germline V lookup: CDR1 MGHRA, CDR2 YSYEKL. CDR3 loop: CASSPGTGGYGYTF. The CDR3 DNA reads TGCGCCAGCAGCCCAGGGACAGGGGGCTATGGCTACACCTTC.

This clone was picked up a small number of times. The J gene is TRBJ2-3, the V gene TRBV7-2; D is unresolved. There are 14 residues in the CDR3. Between the trimmed V and J ends, which lost 1 base and 2 bases, there was a span of 7 bases. Germline-derived CDR1 and CDR2 are SGHTA and FQGNSA. CDR3 residues: CASSLVGYTDTQYF. The CDR3 region has the DNA TGTGCCAGCAGCTTAGTGGGCTACACAGATACGCAGTATTTT.

The chain combines TRBV9 with TRBJ2-3; the match to TRBD2 covers 7 bases. V lost 2 bases and J lost 2; bases outside the gene matches: 5. This CDR3 is 15 amino acids long. Germline CDR1 and CDR2: SGDLS and YYNGEE. The CDR3 DNA is TGTGCCAGCAGCGTTTCTAGCGGATTCACAGATACGCAGTATTTT. It encodes CASSVSSGFTDTQYF.